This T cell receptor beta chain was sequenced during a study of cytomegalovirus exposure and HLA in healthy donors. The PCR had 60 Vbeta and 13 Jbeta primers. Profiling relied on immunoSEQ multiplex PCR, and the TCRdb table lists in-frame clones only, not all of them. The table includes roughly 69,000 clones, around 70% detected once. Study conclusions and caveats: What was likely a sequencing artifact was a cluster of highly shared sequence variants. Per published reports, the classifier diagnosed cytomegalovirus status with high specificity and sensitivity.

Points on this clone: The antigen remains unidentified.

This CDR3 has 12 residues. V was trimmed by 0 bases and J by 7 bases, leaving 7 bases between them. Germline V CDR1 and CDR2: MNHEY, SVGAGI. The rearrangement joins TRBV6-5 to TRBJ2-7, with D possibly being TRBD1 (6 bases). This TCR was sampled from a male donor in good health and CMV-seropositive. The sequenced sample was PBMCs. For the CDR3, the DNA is TGTGCCAGCAGTTACTCAGGGGGTGAGCAGTACTTC. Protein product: CASSYSGGEQYF.